Sequencing of this T cell receptor (beta chain) was carried out in a study of metastatic and nonmetastatic thyroid tumors. Study background: Across blood and tumor or nodule tissue, repertoires from malignant and benign thyroid patients were compared with one another.

Thyroid surgery was preceded by no treatment in any patient. The CDR3 is made up of 14 amino acids. Germline V gives CDR1 LNHNV, CDR2 YYDKDF (reference sequence). V lost 4 bases and J lost 6; bases outside the gene matches: 7. Via MiXCR, TCRdb re-called the PCR reads. The data hold fewer than 40,000 clones, with over 40% observed a single time. This clone has only a few counts. The chain combines TRBV15 with TRBJ2-7; 9 positions match TRBD1. The sequenced material came from tumor tissue. The sequence came from a male donor with papillary thyroid cancer or a benign thyroid nodule (not recorded which). Some clones in this sample may be carry-over from other donors' samples. The CDR3 region is CATSKGTGMSEQYF. The DNA for the CDR3 is TGTGCCACCAGCAAAGGGACAGGGATGTCCGAGCAGTACTTC.